This record looks at one T cell receptor (beta chain) sequence and its context. CDR3 length equals 16 residues. V dropped 5 bases and J dropped 4 bases, with 15 bases sitting between them. Germline CDR1 is LGHDT and CDR2 is YNNKEL (reference sequence). This entry is derived from a study of blood T cell repertoires in COVID-19. Study overall: Both acute and convalescent COVID-19 samples were obtained from the United States, Italy and Spain.

The protocol was immunoSEQ multiplex PCR, while the TCRdb copy is restricted to in-frame clones and leaves out a portion. The sample comprises about 240,000 clones, roughly 86% of which are singletons, and about 3.5% rests with the top ten. The sequenced sample consisted of PBMCs or T cells enriched from blood (not recorded which). The chain combines TRBV3-1 (or the pseudogene TRBV3-2) with TRBJ1-6; D is possibly TRBD1 (6 bases). This TCR derives from a woman between 40 and 50 years old with acute COVID-19. CDR3 loop: CASSNQGGQYNSPLHF. CDR3 bases: TGTGCCAGCAGCAACCAAGGAGGACAGTATAATTCACCCCTCCACTTT.